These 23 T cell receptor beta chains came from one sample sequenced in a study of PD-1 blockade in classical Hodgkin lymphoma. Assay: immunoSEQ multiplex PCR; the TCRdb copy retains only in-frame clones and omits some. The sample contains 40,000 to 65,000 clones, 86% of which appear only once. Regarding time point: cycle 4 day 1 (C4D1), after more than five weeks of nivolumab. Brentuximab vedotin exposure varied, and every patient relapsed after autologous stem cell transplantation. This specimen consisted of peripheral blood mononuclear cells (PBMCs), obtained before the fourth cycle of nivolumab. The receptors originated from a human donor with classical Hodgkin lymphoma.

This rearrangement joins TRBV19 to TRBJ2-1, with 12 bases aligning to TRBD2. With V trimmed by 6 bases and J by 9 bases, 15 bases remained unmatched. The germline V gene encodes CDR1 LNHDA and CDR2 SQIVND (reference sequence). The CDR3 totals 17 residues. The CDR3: CASSLQTSGSPLGEQFF. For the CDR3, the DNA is TGTGCCAGTAGCCTACAGACTAGCGGGAGCCCACTGGGTGAGCAGTTCTTC.

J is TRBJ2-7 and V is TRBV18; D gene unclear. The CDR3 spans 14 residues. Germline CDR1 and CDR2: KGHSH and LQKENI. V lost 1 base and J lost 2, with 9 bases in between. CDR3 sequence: CASSPRHSTYEQYF. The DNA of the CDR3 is TGTGCCAGCTCACCACGGCACAGTACCTACGAGCAGTACTTC.

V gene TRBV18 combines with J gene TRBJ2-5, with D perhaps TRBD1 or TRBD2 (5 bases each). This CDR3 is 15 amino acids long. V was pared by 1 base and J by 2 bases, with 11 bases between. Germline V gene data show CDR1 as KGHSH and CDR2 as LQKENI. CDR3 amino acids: CASSPRGPLQETQYF. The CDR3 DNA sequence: TGTGCCAGCTCACCACGGGGACCGCTACAAGAGACCCAGTACTTC.

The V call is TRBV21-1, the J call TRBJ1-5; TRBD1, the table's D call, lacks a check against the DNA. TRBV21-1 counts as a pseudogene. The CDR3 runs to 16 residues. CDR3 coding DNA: TGTGCCAGCAGCAAAAAAGTAGACATTAGCAATCAGCCCCAGCATTTT. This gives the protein CASSKKVDISNQPQHF.

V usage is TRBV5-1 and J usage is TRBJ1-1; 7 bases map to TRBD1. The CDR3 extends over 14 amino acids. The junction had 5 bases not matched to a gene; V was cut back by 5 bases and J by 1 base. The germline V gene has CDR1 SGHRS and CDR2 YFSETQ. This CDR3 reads CASRAGTANTEAFF. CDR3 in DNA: TGCGCCAGCAGGGCCGGGACAGCGAACACTGAAGCTTTCTTT.

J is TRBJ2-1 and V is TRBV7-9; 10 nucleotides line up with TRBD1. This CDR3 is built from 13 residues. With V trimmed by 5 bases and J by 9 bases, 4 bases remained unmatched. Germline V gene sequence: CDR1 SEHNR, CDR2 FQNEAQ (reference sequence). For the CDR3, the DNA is TGTGCCAGCAGCCCAGGGACAGGGGTTGAGCAGTTCTTC. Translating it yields CASSPGTGVEQFF.

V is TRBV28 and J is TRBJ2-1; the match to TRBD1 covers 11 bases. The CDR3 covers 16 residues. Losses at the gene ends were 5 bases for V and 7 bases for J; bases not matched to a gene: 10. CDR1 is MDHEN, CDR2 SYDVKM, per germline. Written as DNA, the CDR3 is TGTGCCAGCAGTAAGGACAGGGGGCGAACGTCAAATGAGCAGTTCTTC. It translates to CASSKDRGRTSNEQFF.

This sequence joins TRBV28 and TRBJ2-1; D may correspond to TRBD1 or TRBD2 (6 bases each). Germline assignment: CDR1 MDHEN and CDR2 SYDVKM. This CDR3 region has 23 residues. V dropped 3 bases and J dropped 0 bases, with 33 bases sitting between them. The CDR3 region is CASSLLYRVQEGPEAVSYNEQFF. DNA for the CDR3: TGTGCCAGCAGTTTGTTATACAGGGTTCAGGAGGGACCCGAGGCGGTCTCCTACAATGAGCAGTTCTTC.

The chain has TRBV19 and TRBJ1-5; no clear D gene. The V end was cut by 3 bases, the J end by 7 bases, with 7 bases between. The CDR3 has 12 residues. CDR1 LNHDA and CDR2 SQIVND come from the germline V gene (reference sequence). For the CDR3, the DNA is TGTGCCAGTAGTATTTTCCCCCAGCCCCAGCATTTT. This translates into CASSIFPQPQHF.

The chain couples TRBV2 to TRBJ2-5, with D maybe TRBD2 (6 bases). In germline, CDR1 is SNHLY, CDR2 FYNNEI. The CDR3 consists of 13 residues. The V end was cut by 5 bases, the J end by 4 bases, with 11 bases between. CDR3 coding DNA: TGTGCCAGCAGTAGGGACTCGAGAGAGACCCAGTACTTC. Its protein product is CASSRDSRETQYF.

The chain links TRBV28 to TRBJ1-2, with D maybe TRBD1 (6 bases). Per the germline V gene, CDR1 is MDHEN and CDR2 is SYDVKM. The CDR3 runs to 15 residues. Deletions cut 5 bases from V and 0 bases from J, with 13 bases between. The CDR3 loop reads CASSLTGQPNYGYTF. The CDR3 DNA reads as TGTGCCAGCAGTCTTACAGGACAGCCTAACTATGGCTACACCTTC.

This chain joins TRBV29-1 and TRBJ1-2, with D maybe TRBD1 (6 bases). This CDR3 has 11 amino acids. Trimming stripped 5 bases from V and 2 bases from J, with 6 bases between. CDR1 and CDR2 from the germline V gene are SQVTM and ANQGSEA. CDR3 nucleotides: TGCAGCGTTAGGGGGAACTATGGCTACACCTTC. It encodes CSVRGNYGYTF.

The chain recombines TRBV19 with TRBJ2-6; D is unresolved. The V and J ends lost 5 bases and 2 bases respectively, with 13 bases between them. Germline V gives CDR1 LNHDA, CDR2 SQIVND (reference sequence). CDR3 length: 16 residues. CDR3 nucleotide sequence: TGTGCCAGTAGTGAGGCCCCTGCGGCTGGGGCCAACGTCCTGACTTTC. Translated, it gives CASSEAPAAGANVLTF.

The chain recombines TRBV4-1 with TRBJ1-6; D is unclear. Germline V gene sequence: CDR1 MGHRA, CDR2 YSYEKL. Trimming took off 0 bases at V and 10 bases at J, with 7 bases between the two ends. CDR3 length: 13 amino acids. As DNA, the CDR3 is TGCGCCAGCAGCCAAGAAGCTGGATCACCCCTCCACTTT. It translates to CASSQEAGSPLHF.

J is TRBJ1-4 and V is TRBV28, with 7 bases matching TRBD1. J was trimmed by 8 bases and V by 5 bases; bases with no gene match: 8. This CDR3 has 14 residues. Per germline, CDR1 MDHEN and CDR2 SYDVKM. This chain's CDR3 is CASSADRVGEKLFF. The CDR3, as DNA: TGTGCCAGCAGTGCCGACAGGGTTGGCGAAAAACTGTTTTTT.

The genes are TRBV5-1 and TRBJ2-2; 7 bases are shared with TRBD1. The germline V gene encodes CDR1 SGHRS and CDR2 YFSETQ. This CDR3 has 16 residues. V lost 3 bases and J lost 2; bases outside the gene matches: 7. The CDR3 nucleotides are TGCGCCAGCAGCTCCGAAGGGACAGCTAACACCGGGGAGCTGTTTTTT. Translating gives CASSSEGTANTGELFF.

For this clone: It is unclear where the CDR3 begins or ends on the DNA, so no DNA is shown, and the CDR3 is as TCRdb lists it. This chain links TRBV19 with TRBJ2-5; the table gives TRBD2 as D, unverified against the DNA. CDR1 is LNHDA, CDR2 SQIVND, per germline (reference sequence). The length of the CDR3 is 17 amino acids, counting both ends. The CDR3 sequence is CASSTSAWTSALETQYF.

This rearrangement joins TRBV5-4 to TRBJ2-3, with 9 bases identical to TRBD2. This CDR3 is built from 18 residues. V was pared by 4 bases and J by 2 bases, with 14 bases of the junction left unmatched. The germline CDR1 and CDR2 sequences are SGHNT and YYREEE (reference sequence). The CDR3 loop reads CASSRVAREGHDTDTQYF. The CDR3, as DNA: TGTGCCAGCAGCAGGGTGGCGCGGGAGGGCCATGACACAGATACGCAGTATTTT. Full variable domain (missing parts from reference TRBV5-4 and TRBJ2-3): ETGVTQSPTHLIKTRGQQVTLRCSSQSGHNTVSWYQQALGQGPQFIFQYYREEENGRGNFPPRFSGLQFPNYSSELNVNALELDDSALYLCASSRVAREGHDTDTQYFGPGTRLTVL.

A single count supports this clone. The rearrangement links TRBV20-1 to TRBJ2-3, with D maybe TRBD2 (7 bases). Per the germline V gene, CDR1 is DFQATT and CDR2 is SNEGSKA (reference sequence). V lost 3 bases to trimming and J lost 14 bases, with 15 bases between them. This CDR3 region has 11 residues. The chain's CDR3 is CSASGGQDPYF. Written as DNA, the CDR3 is TGCAGTGCTAGCGGGGGGCAGGATCCGTATTTT.

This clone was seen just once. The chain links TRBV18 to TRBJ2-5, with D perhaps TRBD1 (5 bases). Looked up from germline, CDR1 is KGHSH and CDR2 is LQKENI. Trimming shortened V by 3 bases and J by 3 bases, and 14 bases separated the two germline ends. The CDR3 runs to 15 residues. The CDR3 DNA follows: TGTGCCAGCTCACCCTTGAGCCGCAGGGAAGAGACCCAGTACTTC. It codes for CASSPLSRREETQYF.

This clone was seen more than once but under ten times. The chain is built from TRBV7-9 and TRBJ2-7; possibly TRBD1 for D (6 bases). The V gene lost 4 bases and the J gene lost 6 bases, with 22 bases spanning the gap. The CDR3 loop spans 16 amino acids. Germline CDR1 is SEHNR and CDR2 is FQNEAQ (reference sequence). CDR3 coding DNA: TGTGCCAGCAGCTCACACACAGGGACCTATCCTCGCGAGCAGTACTTC. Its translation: CASSSHTGTYPREQYF.

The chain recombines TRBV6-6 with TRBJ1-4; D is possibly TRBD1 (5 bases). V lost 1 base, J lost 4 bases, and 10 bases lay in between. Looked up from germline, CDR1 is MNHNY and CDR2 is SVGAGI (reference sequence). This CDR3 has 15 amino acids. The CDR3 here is CASSYLGRSNEKLFF. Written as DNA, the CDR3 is TGTGCCAGCAGTTACTTGGGACGGAGTAATGAAAAACTGTTTTTT.

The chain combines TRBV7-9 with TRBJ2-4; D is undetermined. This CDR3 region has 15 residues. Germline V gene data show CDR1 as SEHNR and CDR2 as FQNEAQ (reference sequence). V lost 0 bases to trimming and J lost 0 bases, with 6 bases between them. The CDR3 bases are TGTGCCAGCAGCTTAGCCGGTGAAGCCAAAAACATTCAGTACTTC. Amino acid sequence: CASSLAGEAKNIQYF.